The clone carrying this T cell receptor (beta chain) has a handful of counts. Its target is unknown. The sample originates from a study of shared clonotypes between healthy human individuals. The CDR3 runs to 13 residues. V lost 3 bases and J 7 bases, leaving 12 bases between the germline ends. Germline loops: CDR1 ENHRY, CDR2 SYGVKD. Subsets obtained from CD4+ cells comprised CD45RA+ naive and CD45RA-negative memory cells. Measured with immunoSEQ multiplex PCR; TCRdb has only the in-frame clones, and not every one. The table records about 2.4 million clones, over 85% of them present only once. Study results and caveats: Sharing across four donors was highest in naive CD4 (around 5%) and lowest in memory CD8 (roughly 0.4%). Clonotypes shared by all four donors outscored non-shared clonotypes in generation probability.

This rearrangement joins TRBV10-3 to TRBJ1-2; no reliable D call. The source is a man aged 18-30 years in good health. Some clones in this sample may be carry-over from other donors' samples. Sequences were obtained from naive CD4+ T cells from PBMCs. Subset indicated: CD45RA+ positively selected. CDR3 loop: CAISDEGVFGYTF. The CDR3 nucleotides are TGTGCCATCAGTGACGAGGGAGTATTTGGCTACACCTTC.